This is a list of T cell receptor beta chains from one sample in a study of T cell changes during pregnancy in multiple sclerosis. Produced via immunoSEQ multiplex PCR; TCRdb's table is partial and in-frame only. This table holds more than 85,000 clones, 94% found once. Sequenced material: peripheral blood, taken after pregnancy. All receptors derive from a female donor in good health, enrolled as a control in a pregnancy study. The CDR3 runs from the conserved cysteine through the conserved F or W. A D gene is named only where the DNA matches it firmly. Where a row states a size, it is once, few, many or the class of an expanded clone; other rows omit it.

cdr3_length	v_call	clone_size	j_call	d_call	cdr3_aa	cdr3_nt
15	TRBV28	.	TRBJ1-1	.	CASSTLTERGGEAFF	TGTGCCAGCAGTACCCTCACCGAGCGAGGGGGTGAAGCTTTCTTT
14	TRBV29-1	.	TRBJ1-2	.	CSVEDLGANYGYTF	TGCAGCGTTGAAGATCTAGGAGCTAACTATGGCTACACCTTC
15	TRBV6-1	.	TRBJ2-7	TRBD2	CASSVLAGGIHEQYF	TGTGCCAGCAGCGTTCTAGCGGGAGGGATCCACGAGCAGTACTTC
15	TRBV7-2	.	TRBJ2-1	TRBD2	CASSWYTAGVGEQFF	TGTGCCAGCAGCTGGTATACAGCGGGAGTAGGTGAGCAGTTCTTC
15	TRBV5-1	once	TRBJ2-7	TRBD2	CASSLVLAGPYEQYF	TGCGCCAGCAGCTTGGTATTAGCGGGACCATACGAGCAGTACTTC
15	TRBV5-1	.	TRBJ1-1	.	CASSHSGDPNTEAFF	TGCGCCAGCAGCCACTCAGGGGACCCGAACACTGAAGCTTTCTTT
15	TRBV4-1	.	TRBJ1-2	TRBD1	CASSPRDRAVYGYTF	TGCGCCAGCAGCCCCCGGGACAGGGCTGTATATGGCTACACCTTC
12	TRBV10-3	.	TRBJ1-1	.	CAIIGEGTEAFF	TGTGCCATCATCGGGGAGGGAACTGAAGCTTTCTTT
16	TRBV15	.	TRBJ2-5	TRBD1	CATSSQGTGGGETQYF	TGTGCCACCAGCAGTCAAGGGACAGGGGGCGGCGAGACCCAGTACTTC
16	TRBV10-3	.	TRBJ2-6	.	CAITGQANSGANVLTF	TGTGCCATCACCGGCCAGGCCAACTCTGGGGCCAACGTCCTGACTTTC
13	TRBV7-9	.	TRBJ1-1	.	CASSFLQGTEAFF	TGTGCCAGCAGCTTCCTACAGGGCACTGAAGCTTTCTTT
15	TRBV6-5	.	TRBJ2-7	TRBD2	CASAEREGSTYEQYF	TGTGCCAGCGCTGAGCGGGAGGGTTCAACCTACGAGCAGTACTTC
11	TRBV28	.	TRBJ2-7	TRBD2	CASSWGGEQYF	TGTGCCAGCAGTTGGGGGGGCGAGCAGTACTTC
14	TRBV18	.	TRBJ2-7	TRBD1	CASSSGQRNYEQYF	TGTGCCAGCTCTTCGGGACAGCGAAACTACGAGCAGTACTTC
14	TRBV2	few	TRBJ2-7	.	CASSNIILSYEQYF	TGTGCCAGCAGTAACATAATCCTCTCCTACGAGCAGTACTTC
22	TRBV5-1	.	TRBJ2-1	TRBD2	CASSLGVGWTSGRLSSYNEQFF	TGCGCCAGCAGCTTGGGCGTAGGCTGGACTAGCGGGAGGCTGAGCTCCTACAATGAGCAGTTCTTC
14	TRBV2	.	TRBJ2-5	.	CASSEGANQETQYF	TGTGCCAGCAGTGAAGGGGCAAACCAAGAGACCCAGTACTTC
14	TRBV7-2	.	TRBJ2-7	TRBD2	CASSLELADNEQYF	TGTGCCAGCAGCTTAGAGCTAGCGGATAACGAGCAGTACTTC
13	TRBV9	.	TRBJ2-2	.	CASSVLASGELFF	TGTGCCAGCAGCGTATTGGCCAGCGGGGAGCTGTTTTTT
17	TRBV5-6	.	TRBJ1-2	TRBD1	CASSSWDSRMGNYGYTF	TGTGCCAGCAGCTCTTGGGACAGCCGGATGGGAAACTATGGCTACACCTTC
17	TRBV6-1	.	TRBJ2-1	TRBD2	CASSESSVISGRPPEFF	TGTGCCAGCAGTGAATCGTCCGTGATTAGCGGGAGACCTCCCGAGTTCTTC
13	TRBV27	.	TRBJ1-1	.	CASSLRGNTEAFF	TGTGCCAGCAGTTTAAGGGGAAACACTGAAGCTTTCTTT
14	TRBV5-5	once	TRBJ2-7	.	CASSLEGRAGEQYF	TGTGCCAGCAGCTTGGAGGGCCGGGCGGGCGAGCAGTACTTC
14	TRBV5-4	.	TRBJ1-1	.	CASSLESGAPRAFF	TGTGCCAGCAGCTTGGAGTCTGGGGCCCCAAGAGCTTTCTTT
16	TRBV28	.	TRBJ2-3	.	CASSLWDSQWADTQYF	TGTGCCAGCAGTTTATGGGACAGTCAGTGGGCAGATACGCAGTATTTT
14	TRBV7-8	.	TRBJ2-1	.	CASSLAQSYNEQFF	TGTGCCAGCAGCTTAGCACAGAGCTACAATGAGCAGTTCTTC
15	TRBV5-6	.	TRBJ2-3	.	CASRRDFGSTDTQYF	TGTGCCAGCAGGCGGGATTTCGGGTCCACAGATACGCAGTATTTT
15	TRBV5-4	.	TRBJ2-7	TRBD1	CASSNARTGSYEQYF	TGTGCCAGCAGCAACGCCAGGACAGGCTCCTACGAGCAGTACTTC
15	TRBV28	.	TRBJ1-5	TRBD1	CASSLRGRGNQPQHF	TGTGCCAGCAGTTTAAGGGGGCGCGGCAATCAGCCCCAGCATTTT
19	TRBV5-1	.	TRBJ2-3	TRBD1	CASSLDPVTGTGSPDTQYF	TGCGCCAGCAGCTTGGACCCGGTGACCGGGACAGGGTCCCCAGATACGCAGTATTTT
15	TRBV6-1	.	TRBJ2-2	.	CASSHRQGITGELFF	TGTGCCAGCAGTCACAGGCAGGGCATCACCGGGGAGCTGTTTTTT
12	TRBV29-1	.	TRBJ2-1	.	CSVEEGGNEQFF	TGCAGCGTTGAAGAGGGAGGCAATGAGCAGTTCTTC
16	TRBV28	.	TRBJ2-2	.	CASSFPLRGNTGELFF	TGTGCCAGCAGTTTCCCGTTAAGGGGGAACACCGGGGAGCTGTTTTTT
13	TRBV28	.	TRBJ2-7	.	CASRPGFVYEQYF	TGTGCCAGCAGGCCCGGGTTCGTATACGAGCAGTACTTC
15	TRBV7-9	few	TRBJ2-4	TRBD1	CASSLDAGGSNIQYF	TGTGCCAGCAGCTTAGATGCAGGGGGATCGAACATTCAGTACTTC
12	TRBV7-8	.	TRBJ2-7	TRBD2	CATRGGTYEQYF	TGTGCCACCCGGGGGGGAACTTACGAGCAGTACTTC
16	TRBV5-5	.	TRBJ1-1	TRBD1	CASSPRQGAGDTEAFF	TGTGCCAGCAGCCCCAGACAGGGGGCAGGGGACACTGAAGCTTTCTTT
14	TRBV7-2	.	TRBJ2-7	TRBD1	CASSGTPTGDEQYF	TGTGCCAGCAGCGGAACCCCGACAGGGGACGAGCAGTACTTC
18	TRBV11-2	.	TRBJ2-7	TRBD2	CASSLMTSGRKSSYEQYF	TGTGCCAGCAGCTTAATGACTAGCGGGAGGAAAAGCTCCTACGAGCAGTACTTC
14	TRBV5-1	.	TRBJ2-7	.	CASSLSGQSYEQYF	TGCGCCAGCAGCTTATCCGGACAGTCCTACGAGCAGTACTTC